These T cell receptor beta chains were read from a single sample in a study of control samples from healthy donors and cancer patients. Measured with immunoSEQ multiplex PCR; TCRdb has only the in-frame clones, and not every one. The table includes 150,000 to 200,000 clones, roughly 90% detected once. Source material: blood. The receptors here all came from a man aged 25-40 years in good health. Both conserved end residues are part of each CDR3. The D gene is left open where the match is weak. Only part of the rows carry a size: once, few, many, or a class if the clone is expanded.

J gene: TRBJ2-2
clone size: -
V gene: TRBV6-4
D gene: -
CDR3 DNA: TGTGCCAGCAGTGACTCTAGCGGGAACACCGGGGAGCTGTTTTTT
CDR3 protein: CASSDSSGNTGELFF

J gene: TRBJ2-1
clone size: -
V gene: TRBV11-3
D gene: TRBD1
CDR3 DNA: TGTGCCAGCAGCCCCGGGACAGGGGGTATCGATGAGCAGTTCTTC
CDR3 protein: CASSPGTGGIDEQFF

J gene: TRBJ2-7
clone size: once
V gene: TRBV28
D gene: -
CDR3 DNA: TGTGCCAGCAGTTCTTCCGGGACACCAACCTACGAGCAGTACTTC
CDR3 protein: CASSSSGTPTYEQYF

J gene: TRBJ2-1
clone size: once
V gene: TRBV28
D gene: -
CDR3 DNA: TGTGCCAGCAGTCGACAGGCGACCCGATCCAATGAGCAGTTCTTC
CDR3 protein: CASSRQATRSNEQFF

J gene: TRBJ2-5
clone size: once
V gene: TRBV12-3/TRBV12-4
D gene: -
CDR3 DNA: TGTGCCAGCAGCACAGCTGGGGGGACCCAGTACTTC
CDR3 protein: CASSTAGGTQYF

J gene: TRBJ1-4
clone size: -
V gene: TRBV6-5
D gene: TRBD1
CDR3 DNA: TGTGCCAGACGACAGGGGGTCGGTCTAAATGAAAAACTGTTTTTT
CDR3 protein: CARRQGVGLNEKLFF

J gene: TRBJ2-3
clone size: once
V gene: TRBV9
D gene: TRBD2
CDR3 DNA: TGTGCCAGCAGCGTAGGAGGCGGGCTAGCGGGCACAGATACGCAGTATTTT
CDR3 protein: CASSVGGGLAGTDTQYF

J gene: TRBJ1-6
clone size: -
V gene: TRBV6-5
D gene: -
CDR3 DNA: TGTGCCAGCAGTTATAACACCTTTAATTCACCCCTCCACTTT
CDR3 protein: CASSYNTFNSPLHF

J gene: TRBJ2-7
clone size: -
V gene: TRBV10-3
D gene: TRBD2
CDR3 DNA: TGTGCCATGCAGAGCGGGGGTGGTGGAGAGCAGTACTTC
CDR3 protein: CAMQSGGGGEQYF

J gene: TRBJ1-6
clone size: few
V gene: TRBV7-3
D gene: TRBD1
CDR3 DNA: TGTGCCAGCAGCTCATTCGCACAGGGGGTTAATTCACCCCTCCACTTT
CDR3 protein: CASSSFAQGVNSPLHF

J gene: TRBJ1-2
clone size: -
V gene: TRBV11-2
D gene: -
CDR3 DNA: TGTGCCAGCAGCTTAGGGGGGTTCTATGGCTACACCTTC
CDR3 protein: CASSLGGFYGYTF

J gene: TRBJ1-1
clone size: once
V gene: TRBV27
D gene: -
CDR3 DNA: TGTGCCAGCAGTCGGGGGGGTGTCAGCACTGAAGCTTTCTTT
CDR3 protein: CASSRGGVSTEAFF

J gene: TRBJ2-2
clone size: once
V gene: TRBV28
D gene: -
CDR3 DNA: TGTGCCAGCAGCCCAGGTTCGAACACCGGGGAGCTGTTTTTT
CDR3 protein: CASSPGSNTGELFF

J gene: TRBJ2-5
clone size: -
V gene: TRBV10-3
D gene: -
CDR3 DNA: TGTGCCATCAGTGAGCTCGAGACCCAGTACTTC
CDR3 protein: CAISELETQYF

J gene: TRBJ2-5
clone size: -
V gene: TRBV6-4
D gene: -
CDR3 DNA: TGTGCCAGCAGTGACCAGCCGGGAGAGACCCAGTACTTC
CDR3 protein: CASSDQPGETQYF